This is a list of T cell receptor beta chains from one sample in a study of cytomegalovirus exposure and HLA in healthy donors. The table came from immunoSEQ multiplex PCR; TCRdb's copy has only in-frame clones and leaves some out. The table counts about 42,000 clones; 1% to 1.5% lies in the top ten. Source material: PBMCs. The receptors originated from a young man in good health and CMV-seronegative. Each CDR3 is given with its conserved first and last residue. The D gene is left open where the match is weak.

D gene: TRBD2; J gene: TRBJ2-7; V gene: TRBV19; CDR3 DNA: TGTGCCAGTAGTACAAAGACTAGCGGGAGAGTCTACGAGCAGTACTTC; CDR3 protein: CASSTKTSGRVYEQYF
D gene: TRBD2; J gene: TRBJ2-3; V gene: TRBV5-4; CDR3 DNA: TGTGCCAGCAGCTTGGGGCCCCTGGTAGCGGGAGCAACAGATACGCAGTATTTT; CDR3 protein: CASSLGPLVAGATDTQYF
D gene: TRBD2; J gene: TRBJ2-7; V gene: TRBV30; CDR3 DNA: TGTGCCTGGAACAGGGGGCAGACTAGCGGGAGCTCCTACGAGCAGTACTTC; CDR3 protein: CAWNRGQTSGSSYEQYF
D gene: TRBD1; J gene: TRBJ2-7; V gene: TRBV5-1; CDR3 DNA: TGCGCCAGCAGCGTCAGGGGGTTGCTTTTCGAGCAGTACTTC; CDR3 protein: CASSVRGLLFEQYF
D gene: NA; J gene: TRBJ1-2; V gene: TRBV20-1; CDR3 DNA: TGCAGTGCTGACAATTATGGCTACACCTTC; CDR3 protein: CSADNYGYTF
D gene: NA; J gene: TRBJ2-7; V gene: TRBV30; CDR3 DNA: TGTGCCTGGAGTTCGGGGAACTTCTACGAGCAGTACTTC; CDR3 protein: CAWSSGNFYEQYF
D gene: NA; J gene: TRBJ1-2; V gene: TRBV7-9; CDR3 DNA: TGTGCCAGCAGCTTAGACTTCCAGGCGACGGGCTACACCTTC; CDR3 protein: CASSLDFQATGYTF
D gene: TRBD2; J gene: TRBJ2-5; V gene: TRBV6-6; CDR3 DNA: TGTGCCAGCAGTTCAACGGGAGGGTTCTGGGAGACCCAGTACTTC; CDR3 protein: CASSSTGGFWETQYF
D gene: TRBD2; J gene: TRBJ2-5; V gene: TRBV30; CDR3 DNA: TGTGCCTGGAGTCCAGGACTAGCGGGAGGCGGGGAGACCCAGTACTTC; CDR3 protein: CAWSPGLAGGGETQYF
D gene: TRBD1; J gene: TRBJ2-1; V gene: TRBV4-1; CDR3 DNA: TGCGCCAGCAGCCCCGTGCCTCCGGGACAGGGAGGCAATGAGCAGTTCTTC; CDR3 protein: CASSPVPPGQGGNEQFF
D gene: NA; J gene: TRBJ1-5; V gene: TRBV19; CDR3 DNA: TGTGCCAGTACGGGGGAAGGGAATCAGCCCCAGCATTTT; CDR3 protein: CASTGEGNQPQHF
D gene: NA; J gene: TRBJ2-2; V gene: TRBV6-5; CDR3 DNA: TGTGCCAGCAGTTACGAAGCGACCGGGGAGCTGTTTTTT; CDR3 protein: CASSYEATGELFF
D gene: NA; J gene: TRBJ2-3; V gene: TRBV6-5; CDR3 DNA: TGTGCCAGCAGTTACTCGCATGACCCCACAGATAAGCAGTATTTT; CDR3 protein: CASSYSHDPTDKQYF
D gene: TRBD1; J gene: TRBJ1-4; V gene: TRBV7-9; CDR3 DNA: TGTGCCAGCAGCTGGGGGAACAGGGGAGACAATGAAAAACTGTTTTTT; CDR3 protein: CASSWGNRGDNEKLFF
D gene: NA; J gene: TRBJ1-2; V gene: TRBV6-5; CDR3 DNA: TGTGCCAGCAGCCAGGGGCCGTATGGCTACACCTTC; CDR3 protein: CASSQGPYGYTF
D gene: NA; J gene: TRBJ2-5; V gene: TRBV19; CDR3 DNA: TGTGCCAGTACCCGAGGGCATCTCCACCAAGAGACCCAGTACTTC; CDR3 protein: CASTRGHLHQETQYF
D gene: NA; J gene: TRBJ2-3; V gene: TRBV18; CDR3 DNA: TGTGCCAGCTCACCCAACAGGGCTAGCACAGATACGCAGTATTTT; CDR3 protein: CASSPNRASTDTQYF
D gene: NA; J gene: TRBJ1-6; V gene: TRBV2; CDR3 DNA: TGTGCCAGCAGTCCCGGGACTAAAAATTCACCCCTCCACTTT; CDR3 protein: CASSPGTKNSPLHF
D gene: NA; J gene: TRBJ2-3; V gene: TRBV6-5; CDR3 DNA: TGTGCCAGCAGTTTGACTGGGAGCACAGATACGCAGTATTTT; CDR3 protein: CASSLTGSTDTQYF
D gene: NA; J gene: TRBJ1-5; V gene: TRBV18; CDR3 DNA: TGTGCCAGCTCACCACGAGCGCGTGTGAGAGATAGCAATCAGCCCCAGCATTTT; CDR3 protein: CASSPRARVRDSNQPQHF
D gene: TRBD2; J gene: TRBJ2-1; V gene: TRBV18; CDR3 DNA: TGTGCCAGCTCACCAATGGCTAGCGGGATAGGGGAGCAGTTCTTC; CDR3 protein: CASSPMASGIGEQFF
D gene: TRBD2; J gene: TRBJ2-3; V gene: TRBV4-3; CDR3 DNA: TGCGCCAGCAGCCAAGATCTCTTCAGCGGGAGGTCAGATACGCAGTATTTT; CDR3 protein: CASSQDLFSGRSDTQYF
D gene: TRBD2; J gene: TRBJ2-1; V gene: TRBV6-4; CDR3 DNA: TGTGCCAGCAGTGAAGGGCGGGAGCAGAATGAGCAGTTCTTC; CDR3 protein: CASSEGREQNEQFF
D gene: NA; J gene: TRBJ1-2; V gene: TRBV7-2; CDR3 DNA: TGTGCCAGCAGCTTAGGGGCTCTGAAGGGGCGAAATGGCTACACCTTC; CDR3 protein: CASSLGALKGRNGYTF
D gene: NA; J gene: TRBJ1-5; V gene: TRBV19; CDR3 DNA: TGTGCCAGTCAGGGGTTCAATCAGCCCCAGCATTTT; CDR3 protein: CASQGFNQPQHF
D gene: TRBD1; J gene: TRBJ1-1; V gene: TRBV30; CDR3 DNA: TGTGCCTGGGTCGAGAGACAGGGGTACACTGAAGCTTTCTTT; CDR3 protein: CAWVERQGYTEAFF